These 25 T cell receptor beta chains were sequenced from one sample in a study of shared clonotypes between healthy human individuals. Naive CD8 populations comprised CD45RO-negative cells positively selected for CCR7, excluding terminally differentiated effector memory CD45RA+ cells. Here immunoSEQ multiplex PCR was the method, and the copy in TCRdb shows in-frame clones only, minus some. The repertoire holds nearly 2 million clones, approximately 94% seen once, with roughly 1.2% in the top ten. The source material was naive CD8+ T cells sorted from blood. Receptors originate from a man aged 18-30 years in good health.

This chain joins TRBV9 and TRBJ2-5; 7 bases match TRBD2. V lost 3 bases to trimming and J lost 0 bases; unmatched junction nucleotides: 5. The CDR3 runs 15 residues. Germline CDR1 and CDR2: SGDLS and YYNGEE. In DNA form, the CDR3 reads TGTGCCAGCAGCGAAGCGGGACTCGACCAAGAGACCCAGTACTTC. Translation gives CASSEAGLDQETQYF.

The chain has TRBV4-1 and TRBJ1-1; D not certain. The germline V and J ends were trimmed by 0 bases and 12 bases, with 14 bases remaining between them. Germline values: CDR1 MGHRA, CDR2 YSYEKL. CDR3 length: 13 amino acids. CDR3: CASSQDLREMPFF. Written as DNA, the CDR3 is TGCGCCAGCAGCCAAGATTTGCGGGAGATGCCTTTCTTT.

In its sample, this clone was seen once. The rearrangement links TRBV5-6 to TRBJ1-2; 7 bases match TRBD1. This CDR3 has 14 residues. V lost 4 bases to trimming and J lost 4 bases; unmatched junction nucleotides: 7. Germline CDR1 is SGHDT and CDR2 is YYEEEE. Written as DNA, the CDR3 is TGTGCCAGCAGCGGGGGGACAGAGGTCTATGGCTACACCTTC. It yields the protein CASSGGTEVYGYTF.

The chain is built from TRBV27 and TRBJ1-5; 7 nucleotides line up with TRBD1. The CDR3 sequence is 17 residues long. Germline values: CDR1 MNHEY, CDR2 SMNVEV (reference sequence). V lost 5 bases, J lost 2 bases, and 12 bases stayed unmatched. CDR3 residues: CASSLYPQGGGNQPQHF. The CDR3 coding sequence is TGTGCCAGCAGTCTATATCCTCAGGGGGGTGGCAATCAGCCCCAGCATTTT.

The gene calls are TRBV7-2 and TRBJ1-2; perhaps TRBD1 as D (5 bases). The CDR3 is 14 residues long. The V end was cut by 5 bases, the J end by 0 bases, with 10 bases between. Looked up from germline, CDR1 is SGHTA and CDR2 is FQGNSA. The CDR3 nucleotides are TGTGCCAGCAGCATAATGACAGCTAACTATGGCTACACCTTC. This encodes CASSIMTANYGYTF.

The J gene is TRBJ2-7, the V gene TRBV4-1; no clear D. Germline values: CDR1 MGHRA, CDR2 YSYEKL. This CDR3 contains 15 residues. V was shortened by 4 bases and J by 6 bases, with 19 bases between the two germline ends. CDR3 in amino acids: CASSPIGPLPGEQYF. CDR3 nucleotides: TGCGCCAGCAGCCCGATCGGACCCCTACCAGGCGAGCAGTACTTC.

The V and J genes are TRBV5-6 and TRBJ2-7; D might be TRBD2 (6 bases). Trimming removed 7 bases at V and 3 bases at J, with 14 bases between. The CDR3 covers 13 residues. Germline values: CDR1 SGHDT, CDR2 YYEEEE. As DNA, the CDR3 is TGTGCCAGCGCTAATATGCGGGGCTACGAGCAGTACTTC. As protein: CASANMRGYEQYF.

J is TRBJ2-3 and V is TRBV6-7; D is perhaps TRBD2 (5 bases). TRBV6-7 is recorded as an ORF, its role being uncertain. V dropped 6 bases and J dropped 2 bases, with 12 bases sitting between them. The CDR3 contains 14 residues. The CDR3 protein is CASRTGIPTDTQYF. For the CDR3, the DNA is TGTGCCAGCAGAACCGGGATCCCCACAGATACGCAGTATTTT.

Written as DNA, the CDR3 is TGTGCCAGCAGCTTTTCTAGCGGCCCTAGGGAGACCCAGTACTTC. Protein: CASSFSSGPRETQYF. The chain couples TRBV7-8 to TRBJ2-5; 7 bases line up with TRBD2. The CDR3 spans 15 residues. CDR1 and CDR2 (germline): SGHVS, FQNEAQ. Trimming took 3 bases from V and 5 from J; bases not matched to a gene: 9.

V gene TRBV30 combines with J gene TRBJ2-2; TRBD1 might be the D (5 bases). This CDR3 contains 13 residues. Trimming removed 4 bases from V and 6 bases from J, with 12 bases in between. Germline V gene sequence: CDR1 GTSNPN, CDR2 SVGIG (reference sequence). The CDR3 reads CAWTIGVPGELFF. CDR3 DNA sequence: TGTGCCTGGACTATAGGGGTCCCCGGGGAGCTGTTTTTT.

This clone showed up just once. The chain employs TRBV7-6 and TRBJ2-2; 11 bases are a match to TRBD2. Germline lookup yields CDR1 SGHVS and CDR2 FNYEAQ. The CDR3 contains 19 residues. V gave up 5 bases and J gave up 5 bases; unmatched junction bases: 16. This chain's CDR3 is CASSPAYPGASGGTGELFF. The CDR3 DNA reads TGTGCCAGCAGCCCGGCATACCCCGGGGCTAGCGGGGGGACCGGGGAGCTGTTTTTT.

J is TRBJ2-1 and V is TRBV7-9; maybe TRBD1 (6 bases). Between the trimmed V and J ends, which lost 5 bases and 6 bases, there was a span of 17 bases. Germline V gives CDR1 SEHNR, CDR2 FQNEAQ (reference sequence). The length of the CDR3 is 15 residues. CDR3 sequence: CASSPTGLGANEQFF. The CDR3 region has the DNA TGTGCCAGCAGCCCTACAGGGTTGGGGGCCAATGAGCAGTTCTTC.

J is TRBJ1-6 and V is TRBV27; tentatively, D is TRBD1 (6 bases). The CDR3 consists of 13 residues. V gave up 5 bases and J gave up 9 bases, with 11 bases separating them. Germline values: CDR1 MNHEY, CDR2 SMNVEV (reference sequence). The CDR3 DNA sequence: TGTGCCAGCAGTCCAACACAGGGTTCACCCCTCCACTTT. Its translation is CASSPTQGSPLHF.

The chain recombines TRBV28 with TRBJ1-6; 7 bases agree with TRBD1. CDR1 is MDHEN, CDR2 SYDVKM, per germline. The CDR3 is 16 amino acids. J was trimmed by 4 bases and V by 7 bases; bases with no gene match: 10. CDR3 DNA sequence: TGTGCCAGCAATAATTTCAGGGGGGAATATAATTCACCCCTCCACTTT. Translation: CASNNFRGEYNSPLHF.

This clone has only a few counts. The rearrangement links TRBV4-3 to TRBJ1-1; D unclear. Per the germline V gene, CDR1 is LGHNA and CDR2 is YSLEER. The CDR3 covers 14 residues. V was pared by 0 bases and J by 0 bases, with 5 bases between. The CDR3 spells CASSQDQMNTEAFF. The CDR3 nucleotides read TGCGCCAGCAGCCAAGATCAAATGAACACTGAAGCTTTCTTT.

CDR3 protein: CASSVGTGAQETQYF. DNA for the CDR3: TGTGCCAGCAGTGTTGGGACAGGGGCCCAAGAGACCCAGTACTTC. V is TRBV6-1 and J is TRBJ2-5; the match to TRBD1 covers 10 bases. This CDR3 contains 15 residues. The ends lost 4 bases at V and 1 base at J; junction bases unmatched: 3. Germline values: CDR1 MNHNS, CDR2 SASEGT.

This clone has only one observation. The CDR3 sequence: CATSSGTSGFSYNEQFF. In nucleotides, the CDR3 is TGTGCCACCAGCAGTGGGACTAGCGGATTCTCCTACAATGAGCAGTTCTTC. V gene TRBV15 combines with J gene TRBJ2-1; 11 nucleotides agree with TRBD2. The CDR3 is made up of 17 amino acids. The germline V gene has CDR1 LNHNV and CDR2 YYDKDF (reference sequence). V trimming: 3 bases; J trimming: 0 bases; junction bases outside the gene matches: 4. The full variable domain, its missing parts supplied by reference TRBV15 and TRBJ2-1, is DAMVIQNPRYQVTQFGKPVTLSCSQTLNHNVMYWYQQKSSQAPKLLFHYYDKDFNNEADTPDNFQSRRPNTSFCFLDIRSPGLGDTAMYLCATSSGTSGFSYNEQFFGPGTRLTVL.

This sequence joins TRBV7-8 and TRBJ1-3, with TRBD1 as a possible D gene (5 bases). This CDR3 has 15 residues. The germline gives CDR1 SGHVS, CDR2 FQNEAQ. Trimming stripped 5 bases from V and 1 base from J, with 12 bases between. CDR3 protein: CASSPSGGSGNTIYF. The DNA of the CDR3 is TGTGCCAGCAGCCCTAGCGGGGGGTCTGGAAACACCATATATTTT.

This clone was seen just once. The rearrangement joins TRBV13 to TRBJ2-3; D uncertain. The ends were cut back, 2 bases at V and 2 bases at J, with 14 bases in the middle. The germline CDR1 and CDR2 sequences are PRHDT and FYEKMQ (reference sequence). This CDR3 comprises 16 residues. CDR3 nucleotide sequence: TGTGCCAGCAGCTTAACCCAGATGACCTACACAGATACGCAGTATTTT. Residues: CASSLTQMTYTDTQYF.

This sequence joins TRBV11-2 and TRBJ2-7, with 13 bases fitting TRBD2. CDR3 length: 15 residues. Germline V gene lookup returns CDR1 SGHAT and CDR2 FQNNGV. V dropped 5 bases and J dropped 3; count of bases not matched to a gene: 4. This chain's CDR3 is CASSRRLAGGYEQYF. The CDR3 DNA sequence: TGTGCCAGCAGCCGGCGACTAGCGGGAGGCTACGAGCAGTACTTC. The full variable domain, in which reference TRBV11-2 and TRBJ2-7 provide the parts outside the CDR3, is EAGVAQSPRYKIIEKRQSVAFWCNPISGHATLYWYQQILGQGPKLLIQFQNNGVVDDSQLPKDRFSAERLKGVDSTLKIQPAKLEDSAVYLCASSRRLAGGYEQYFGPGTRLTVT.

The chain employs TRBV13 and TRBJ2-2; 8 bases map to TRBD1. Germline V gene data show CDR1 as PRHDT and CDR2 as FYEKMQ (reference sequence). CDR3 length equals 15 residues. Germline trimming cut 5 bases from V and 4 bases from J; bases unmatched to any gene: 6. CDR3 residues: CASSPGGTGTGELFF. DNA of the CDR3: TGTGCCAGCAGCCCGGGTGGGACAGGCACCGGGGAGCTGTTTTTT.

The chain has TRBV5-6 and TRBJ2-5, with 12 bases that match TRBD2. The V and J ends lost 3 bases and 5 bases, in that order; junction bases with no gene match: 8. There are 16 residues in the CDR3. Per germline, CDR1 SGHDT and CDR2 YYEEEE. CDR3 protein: CASSWRTSGIKETQYF. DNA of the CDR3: TGTGCCAGCAGCTGGCGGACTAGCGGGATCAAGGAGACCCAGTACTTC. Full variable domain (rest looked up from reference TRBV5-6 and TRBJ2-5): DAGVTQSPTHLIKTRGQQVTLRCSPKSGHDTVSWYQQALGQGPQFIFQYYEEEERQRGNFPDRFSGHQFPNYSSELNVNALLLGDSALYLCASSWRTSGIKETQYFGPGTRLLVL.

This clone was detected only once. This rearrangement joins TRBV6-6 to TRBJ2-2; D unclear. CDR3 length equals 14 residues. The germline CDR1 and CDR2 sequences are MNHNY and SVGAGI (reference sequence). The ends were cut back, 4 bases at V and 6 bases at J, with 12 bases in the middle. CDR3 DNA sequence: TGTGCCAGCAGTTCCGCTTGGGGATCCGGGGAGCTGTTTTTT. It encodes CASSSAWGSGELFF.

DNA for the CDR3: TGTGCCAGTAGTATCCCGGCTTTTAGCAATCAGCCCCAGCATTTT. Translated: CASSIPAFSNQPQHF. This chain joins TRBV19 and TRBJ1-5; unclear D gene. CDR1 and CDR2 (germline): LNHDA, SQIVND (reference sequence). Deletions cut 3 bases from V and 0 bases from J, with 9 bases between. The CDR3 consists of 15 residues.

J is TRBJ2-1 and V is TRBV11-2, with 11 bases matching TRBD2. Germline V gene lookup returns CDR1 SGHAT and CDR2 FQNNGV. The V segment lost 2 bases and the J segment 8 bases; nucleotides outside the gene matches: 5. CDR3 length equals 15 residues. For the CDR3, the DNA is TGTGCCAGCAGCTTATGGGGTAGCGGGAGGGATGAGCAGTTCTTC. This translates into CASSLWGSGRDEQFF.